This T cell receptor (beta chain) originates from a study of cytomegalovirus exposure and HLA in healthy donors. Study overall: Of 300 to 450 genotyped donors, around 84% clustered with self-reported Caucasian donors.

The V gene's germline CDR1 is MDHEN and CDR2 SYDVKM. V lost 6 bases, J lost 1 base, and 9 bases stayed unmatched. This CDR3 has 16 amino acids. The study ran its PCR with 60 Vbeta and 13 Jbeta primers. The assay was immunoSEQ multiplex PCR, and TCRdb's table has in-frame clones only and misses some. The table has fewer than 200,000 clones, approximately 79% seen once. This TCR derives from a man aged 35-49 years in good health and CMV-seronegative. The rearrangement uses TRBV28 and TRBJ1-5; 7 nucleotides match TRBD1. Source material: PBMCs. The CDR3 nucleotides are TGTGCCAGCAGCTTAAGGACAGGTGGGAGCAATCAGCCCCAGCATTTT. This translates into CASSLRTGGSNQPQHF.